These 10 T cell receptor beta chains share one sample of origin, sequenced in a study of blood T cell repertoires in COVID-19. Measured with immunoSEQ multiplex PCR; TCRdb has only the in-frame clones, and not every one. The sample includes under 200,000 clones, about 80% seen only once; the top ten take approximately 2.4%. Material: peripheral blood. The receptor set was obtained from a human donor with acute or convalescent COVID-19. The donor label of this sample is uncertain.

To note about this clone: The same CDR3 arises from other DNA sequences in this sample as well. J is TRBJ2-3 and V is TRBV11-2, with a tentative D call TRBD2 (7 bases). This CDR3 spans 14 amino acids. From germline, CDR1 is SGHAT and CDR2 FQNNGV. V dropped 3 bases and J dropped 2 bases, with 9 bases sitting between them. CDR3 DNA: TGTGCCAGCAGCTTGGGGGGGCCCACAGATACGCAGTATTTT. This translates into CASSLGGPTDTQYF.

The chain links TRBV7-3 to TRBJ2-2; 10 bases are a match to TRBD1. After removal of 5 bases from V and 4 bases from J, the junction contained 4 bases not matched to a gene. The CDR3 contains 15 residues. The germline CDR1 and CDR2 sequences are SGHTA and FQGTGA. The DNA of the CDR3 is TGTGCCAGCAGCACGACAGGGGGCGGCACCGGGGAGCTGTTTTTT. As protein: CASSTTGGGTGELFF.

This clone has just a few counts. The J gene is TRBJ1-2, the V gene TRBV7-2; a possible D gene is TRBD1 (6 bases). Germline-derived CDR1 and CDR2 are SGHTA and FQGNSA. This CDR3 contains 14 residues. With 6 bases removed from V and 4 bases from J, the gap between germline ends came to 15 bases. The CDR3 loop reads CASRDQGQGYGYTF. The CDR3 DNA reads as TGTGCCAGCAGGGACCAGGGGCAGGGCTATGGCTACACCTTC.

This clone was seen only once. This sequence joins TRBV11-2 and TRBJ2-7, with 10 bases identical to TRBD2. Trimming took 4 bases from V and 2 from J; bases not matched to a gene: 8. CDR3 length: 16 amino acids. Germline V lookup: CDR1 SGHAT, CDR2 FQNNGV. CDR3 loop: CASSSPAGGPAYEQYF. DNA for the CDR3: TGTGCCAGCAGCTCCCCAGCGGGAGGGCCCGCCTACGAGCAGTACTTC.

This clone was counted a single time. The chain couples TRBV11-2 to TRBJ1-5, with D unclear. This CDR3 contains 15 residues. Trimming removed 1 base at V and 3 bases at J, with 10 bases between. Per the germline V gene, CDR1 is SGHAT and CDR2 is FQNNGV. CDR3 sequence (DNA): TGTGCCAGCAGCTTAGCCGGGTCTGACAATCAGCCCCAGCATTTT. Translating it yields CASSLAGSDNQPQHF.

The rearrangement links TRBV5-8 to TRBJ1-4, with TRBD1 as a possible D gene (5 bases). The CDR3 is 14 amino acids. CDR1 SGHTS and CDR2 YDEGEE come from the germline V gene. V was cut by 0 bases and J by 11 bases, with 14 bases left in between. This CDR3 reads CASSLERGLGKLFF. CDR3 sequence (DNA): TGTGCCAGCAGCTTGGAAAGGGGTCTGGGGAAACTGTTTTTT.

The chain couples TRBV5-4 to TRBJ2-7, with 9 bases matching TRBD1. CDR1 SGHNT and CDR2 YYREEE come from the germline V gene (reference sequence). The CDR3 runs 15 residues. The junction had 4 bases not matched to a gene; V was cut back by 0 bases and J by 3 bases. For the CDR3, the DNA is TGTGCCAGCAGCTTGGCCGAGACAGGGGGCTACGAGCAGTACTTC. It is translated as CASSLAETGGYEQYF.

The chain uses TRBV7-3 and TRBJ2-7; 8 bases fit TRBD2. Trimming removed 8 bases from V and 6 bases from J; junction bases left unmatched: 15. The CDR3 covers 15 residues. The germline CDR1 and CDR2 sequences are SGHTA and FQGTGA. The CDR3: CASAPSRAGVIEQYF. CDR3 nucleotides: TGTGCCAGCGCTCCCAGCCGAGCGGGGGTAATCGAGCAGTACTTC.

This clone appeared once. V and J are TRBV27 and TRBJ1-5, with D tentatively TRBD1 (6 bases). Germline CDR1 reads MNHEY; CDR2 reads SMNVEV (reference sequence). V was clipped by 7 bases and J by 0 bases, with 10 bases between them. The CDR3 is 14 residues long. The CDR3 region is CASILRGSNQPQHF. CDR3 bases: TGTGCCAGCATCCTCAGGGGTAGCAATCAGCCCCAGCATTTT.

The chain uses TRBV6-1 and TRBJ2-5; TRBD1 might be the D (6 bases). CDR1 MNHNS and CDR2 SASEGT come from the germline V gene. Between the trimmed V and J ends, which lost 2 bases and 1 base, there was a span of 11 bases. The CDR3 extends over 15 amino acids. The CDR3 bases are TGTGCCAGCAGTGAACTCACAGGGTTCCAAGAGACCCAGTACTTC. This sequence encodes CASSELTGFQETQYF.